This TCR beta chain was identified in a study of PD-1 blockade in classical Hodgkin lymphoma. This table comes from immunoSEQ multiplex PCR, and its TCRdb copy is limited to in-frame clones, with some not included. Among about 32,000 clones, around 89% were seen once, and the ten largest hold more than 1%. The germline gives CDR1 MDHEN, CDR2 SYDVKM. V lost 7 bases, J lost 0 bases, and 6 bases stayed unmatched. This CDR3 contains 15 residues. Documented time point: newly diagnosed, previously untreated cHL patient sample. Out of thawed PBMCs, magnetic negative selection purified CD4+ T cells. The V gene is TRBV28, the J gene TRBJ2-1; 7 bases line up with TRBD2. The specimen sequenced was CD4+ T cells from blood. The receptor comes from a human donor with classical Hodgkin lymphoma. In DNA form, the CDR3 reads TGTGCCAGCACCTATAGCGGGTCCTCCTACAATGAGCAGTTCTTC. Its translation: CASTYSGSSYNEQFF.